Following are 24 T cell receptor beta chains from one sample sequenced in a study of blood T cell repertoires in COVID-19. Sequencing used immunoSEQ multiplex PCR; TCRdb keeps in-frame clones, though not all of them. Seen here are around 260,000 clones, roughly 88% observed once, and the top ten hold about 1%. Sequencing used peripheral blood. The receptors shown here come from a human donor with COVID-19, enrolled during active disease. The donor label of this sample is uncertain.

The CDR3 DNA reads TGTGCCAGCAGCTTCGACTCCGCCGCCTACGAGCAGTACTTC. It yields the protein CASSFDSAAYEQYF. V usage is TRBV7-2 and J usage is TRBJ2-7; D gene uncertain. CDR3 length: 14 residues. Trimming left V 3 bases short and J 2 bases short, with 11 bases between. Germline CDR1 is SGHTA and CDR2 is FQGNSA.

The rearrangement joins TRBV20-1 to TRBJ1-2; tentative D call: TRBD1 (5 bases). Trimming removed 6 bases at V and 5 bases at J, with 13 bases between. This CDR3 has 12 amino acids. In germline, CDR1 is DFQATT, CDR2 SNEGSKA (reference sequence). CDR3 DNA: TGCAGTGCAAGTATGGGGGGGTATGGCTACACCTTC. Its translation: CSASMGGYGYTF.

The CDR3 nucleotides read TGTGCCAGCAGTCCCCTCGAGGGGGACTATAATTCACCCCTCCACTTT. It specifies CASSPLEGDYNSPLHF. This chain uses TRBV28 with TRBJ1-6, with D perhaps TRBD1 (6 bases). This CDR3 is 16 amino acids long. Looked up from germline, CDR1 is MDHEN and CDR2 is SYDVKM. V was pared by 5 bases and J by 3 bases, with 14 bases between.

The chain carries TRBV11-2 and TRBJ2-7, with 8 bases matching TRBD2. Germline loops: CDR1 SGHAT, CDR2 FQNNGV. The V gene end was trimmed by 6 bases and the J gene end by 5 bases; junction bases not matched to a gene: 12. The CDR3 is made up of 15 amino acids. The CDR3 reads CASSYNAGGSDEQYF. The CDR3 coding sequence is TGTGCCAGCAGTTACAATGCGGGGGGTAGCGACGAGCAGTACTTC. The whole variable domain, filled in from reference TRBV11-2 and TRBJ2-7, reads EAGVAQSPRYKIIEKRQSVAFWCNPISGHATLYWYQQILGQGPKLLIQFQNNGVVDDSQLPKDRFSAERLKGVDSTLKIQPAKLEDSAVYLCASSYNAGGSDEQYFGPGTRLTVT.

CDR3 amino acids: CASSLGQGFYGYTF. CDR3 bases: TGCGCCAGCAGCTTGGGACAGGGGTTCTATGGCTACACCTTC. The genes are TRBV5-1 and TRBJ1-2, with 8 positions matching TRBD1. This CDR3 is built from 14 residues. Germline V gene sequence: CDR1 SGHRS, CDR2 YFSETQ. J was trimmed by 4 bases and V by 0 bases; bases with no gene match: 2.

The chain uses TRBV10-1 and TRBJ2-1; TRBD2 aligns across 7 bases. The length of the CDR3 is 17 residues. Germline loops: CDR1 WNHNN, CDR2 SYGVQD (reference sequence). With 2 bases clipped from V and 8 bases from J, the junction kept 15 bases outside the gene matches. In DNA form, the CDR3 reads TGCGCCAGCAGTGAGAAATGGCGGGAGAGGTCTTTCCATGAGCAGTTCTTC. The encoded protein is CASSEKWRERSFHEQFF.

This clone is a singleton in its sample. The gene calls are TRBV5-1 and TRBJ1-1; no reliable D call. V was trimmed by 4 bases and J by 3 bases, leaving 13 bases between them. CDR1 is SGHRS, CDR2 YFSETQ, per germline. The CDR3 runs to 14 residues. The CDR3 bases are TGCGCCAGCAGCCCGCTTCTCGGGGACACTGAAGCTTTCTTT. Translated, it gives CASSPLLGDTEAFF.

This rearrangement joins TRBV10-3 to TRBJ1-1; D gene ambiguous. CDR3 length: 14 residues. Germline loops: CDR1 ENHRY, CDR2 SYGVKD. V was pared by 1 base and J by 1 base, with 7 bases between. CDR3 in amino acids: CAISELRGNTEAFF. In DNA, the CDR3 is TGTGCCATCAGTGAGTTGCGGGGGAACACTGAAGCTTTCTTT.

The chain has TRBV11-2 and TRBJ1-1; perhaps TRBD1 as D (6 bases). The V end was cut by 4 bases, the J end by 1 base, with 13 bases between. Germline values: CDR1 SGHAT, CDR2 FQNNGV. The CDR3 totals 15 residues. The CDR3 nucleotides are TGTGCCAGCAGCTGGGAGCCAGGGGCGAACACTGAAGCTTTCTTT. Translating gives CASSWEPGANTEAFF.

The chain is built from TRBV7-9 and TRBJ2-1; the match to TRBD2 covers 13 bases. Per the germline V gene, CDR1 is SEHNR and CDR2 is FQNEAQ (reference sequence). The CDR3 is 15 residues long. J gave up 7 bases and V 4 bases, and 4 bases lay outside the gene matches. The CDR3 sequence is CASSSGLAGINEQFF. The CDR3 coding sequence is TGTGCCAGCAGCTCGGGACTAGCGGGAATAAATGAGCAGTTCTTC. The full variable domain, with the rest looked up from reference TRBV7-9 and TRBJ2-1, is DTGVSQNPRHKITKRGQNVTFRCDPISEHNRLYWYRQTLGQGPEFLTYFQNEAQLEKSRLLSDRFSAERPKGSFSTLEIQRTEQGDSAMYLCASSSGLAGINEQFFGPGTRLTVL.

The chain couples TRBV9 to TRBJ1-4; the match to TRBD1 covers 9 bases. This CDR3 contains 17 residues. Germline CDR1 reads SGDLS; CDR2 reads YYNGEE. V shed 4 bases, J shed 1 base, and the junction held 8 bases outside the gene matches. The CDR3 here is CASSPGDRVGTNEKLFF. CDR3 bases: TGTGCCAGCAGCCCTGGGGACAGGGTAGGAACTAATGAAAAACTGTTTTTT.

The table lists this clone with a count of one. V usage is TRBV5-8 and J usage is TRBJ2-5, with 9 nucleotides matching TRBD2. Trimming removed 4 bases from V and 4 bases from J; junction bases left unmatched: 5. The CDR3 has 14 amino acids. Germline V lookup: CDR1 SGHTS, CDR2 YDEGEE. The DNA of the CDR3 is TGTGCCAGCAGCCGAGCGGGGGGAGCAGAGACCCAGTACTTC. Amino acids: CASSRAGGAETQYF. Full variable domain (missing parts from reference TRBV5-8 and TRBJ2-5): EAGVTQSPTHLIKTRGQQATLRCSPISGHTSVYWYQQALGLGLQFLLWYDEGEERNRGNFPPRFSGRQFPNYSSELNVNALELEDSALYLCASSRAGGAETQYFGPGTRLLVL.

V and J are TRBV19 and TRBJ1-1; D remains ambiguous. The germline V and J ends were trimmed by 9 bases and 7 bases, with 21 bases remaining between them. The CDR3 runs to 14 residues. Germline V CDR1 and CDR2: LNHDA, SQIVND (reference sequence). The CDR3 region has the DNA TGTGCCAGCGCAAGTTCCCCCCCCACTTATGAAGCTTTCTTT. Encoded protein: CASASSPPTYEAFF.

The chain employs TRBV2 and TRBJ1-5; D might be TRBD1 (5 bases). CDR1 is SNHLY, CDR2 FYNNEI, per germline. V was cut by 2 bases and J by 5 bases, with 16 bases left in between. This CDR3 is 16 amino acids long. Written as DNA, the CDR3 is TGTGCCAGCAGTGAACAGTGGCAGGGCGTTCATCAGCCCCAGCATTTT. Protein sequence: CASSEQWQGVHQPQHF.

As regards this clone: Other DNA sequences of this sample code for an identical CDR3. The chain links TRBV9 to TRBJ2-7, with 7 bases matching TRBD1. Trimming at V came to 0 bases and at J to 3 bases, leaving 6 bases not matched to a gene. CDR1 and CDR2 (germline): SGDLS, YYNGEE. The length of the CDR3 is 15 residues. DNA of the CDR3: TGTGCCAGCAGCGTAGGGGCAGGGGGTAGCTACGAGCAGTACTTC. This sequence encodes CASSVGAGGSYEQYF.

V gene TRBV25-1 combines with J gene TRBJ1-1, with a weak D call TRBD1 (6 bases). The CDR3 is made up of 15 amino acids. Germline V lookup: CDR1 MGHDK, CDR2 SYGVNS. V dropped 8 bases and J dropped 5 bases, with 21 bases sitting between them. The CDR3 DNA reads as TGTGCCAGCTCACTGGGTGGGGGCGTTTGGACTGAAGCTTTCTTT. This sequence encodes CASSLGGGVWTEAFF.

The chain has TRBV7-3 and TRBJ1-5; a weak D match, TRBD1 (5 bases). Germline loops: CDR1 SGHTA, CDR2 FQGTGA. V shed 5 bases and J shed 6 bases, with 17 bases lying between them. The CDR3 spans 15 residues. The CDR3, as DNA: TGTGCCAGCAGCCCGCAGCGGGGGGAGGGTCAGCCCCAGCATTTT. Amino acid sequence: CASSPQRGEGQPQHF.

CDR3 protein: CASSGGTGAFGTEAFF. The CDR3 DNA reads as TGTGCCAGCAGTGGGGGGACAGGGGCTTTCGGGACTGAAGCTTTCTTT. The chain links TRBV2 to TRBJ1-1; 10 bases are shared with TRBD1. With 4 bases clipped from V and 5 bases from J, the junction kept 10 bases outside the gene matches. This CDR3 is 16 amino acids long. Looked up from germline, CDR1 is SNHLY and CDR2 is FYNNEI.

CDR3 residues: CASGSGTPNTEAFF. The DNA for the CDR3 is TGTGCCAGCGGATCAGGGACTCCTAACACTGAAGCTTTCTTT. This rearrangement joins TRBV6-5 to TRBJ1-1; weak D call: TRBD1 (5 bases). Germline assignment: CDR1 MNHEY and CDR2 SVGAGI. Trimming shortened V by 8 bases and J by 2 bases, and 15 bases separated the two germline ends. The CDR3 spans 14 residues.

The CDR3 DNA sequence: TGTGCCAGCAGCTTAGCCTCCGGCAGGATAAACTATGGCTACACCTTC. Protein: CASSLASGRINYGYTF. The chain joins TRBV7-2 to TRBJ1-2; the D is unclear. V lost 0 bases, J lost 2 bases, and 13 bases lay in between. The germline V gene encodes CDR1 SGHTA and CDR2 FQGNSA. This CDR3 has 16 residues.

The rearrangement uses TRBV30 and TRBJ1-5; 11 bases fit TRBD1. With 5 bases clipped from V and 5 bases from J, the junction kept 5 bases outside the gene matches. The germline V gene encodes CDR1 GTSNPN and CDR2 SVGIG (reference sequence). The CDR3 sequence is 14 residues long. The chain's CDR3 is CAWGGTGGYQPQHF. CDR3 sequence (DNA): TGTGCCTGGGGAGGGACAGGGGGTTATCAGCCCCAGCATTTT.

The chain uses TRBV25-1 and TRBJ1-1; D is undetermined. This CDR3 spans 13 amino acids. CDR1 is MGHDK, CDR2 SYGVNS, per germline. Trimming removed 0 bases from V and 6 bases from J, with 8 bases in between. The CDR3 reads CASSEYGEAEAFF. CDR3 in DNA: TGTGCCAGCAGTGAATATGGGGAGGCTGAAGCTTTCTTT.

The chain combines TRBV6-5 with TRBJ1-1; 7 bases are a match to TRBD1. Germline CDR1 and CDR2: MNHEY and SVGAGI. The CDR3 totals 13 residues. V shed 5 bases and J 6 bases; nucleotides not matched to a gene: 6. CDR3 DNA: TGTGCCAGCAGTCACAGGGGTCGCCCTGAAGCTTTCTTT. It yields the protein CASSHRGRPEAFF.

The V gene is TRBV9, the J gene TRBJ1-2; D not resolved. The CDR3 covers 15 residues. Trimming took 0 bases from V and 4 from J, leaving 13 bases between them. Germline CDR1 reads SGDLS; CDR2 reads YYNGEE. The chain's CDR3 is CASSVDTARGYGYTF. DNA for the CDR3: TGTGCCAGCAGCGTAGATACGGCCAGAGGCTATGGCTACACCTTC.